Listed below are T cell receptor beta chains from one sample, sequenced in a study of T-cell reconstitution after alpha-beta-depleted transplantation in children. TCRdb re-called the PCR reads with MiXCR, one entry per CDR3 protein. This table has around 500,000 distinct CDR3 sequences, 20% to 25% appearing once. Sequencing used PBMCs, mostly from graft donor cells, obtained 360 days after TCRalphabeta/CD19-depleted stem cell transplant. The receptor set was obtained from a boy younger than two who had a stem cell transplant for acute myeloid leukemia, so the T cells may come from the graft donor. The CDR3 runs from the conserved cysteine through the conserved F or W. A D gene is named only where the DNA matches it firmly. Not all rows give a size; the values are once, few, many and, for expanded clones, a class.

J gene	clone size	D gene	V gene	CDR3 protein	CDR3 DNA
TRBJ2-1	.	TRBD2	TRBV15	CATSNYGTPGGEQFF	TGTGCCACCAGTAACTACGGGACTCCGGGGGGTGAGCAGTTCTTC
TRBJ2-5	few	TRBD2	TRBV6-1	CASRAGLAGETQYF	TGTGCCAGCAGGGCGGGACTAGCAGGAGAGACCCAGTACTTC
TRBJ1-5	.	.	TRBV21-1	CASVRDRGFQPQHF	TGTGCCAGCGTTCGGGACAGAGGATTTCAGCCCCAGCATTTT
TRBJ2-3	.	TRBD1	TRBV7-2	CASSTRQGAFGTDTQYF	TGTGCCAGCAGCACACGACAGGGGGCTTTTGGCACAGATACGCAGTATTTT
TRBJ2-1	.	.	TRBV20-1	CSARDTFLSNEQFF	TGCAGTGCTCGGGACACCTTCCTGAGCAATGAGCAGTTCTTC
TRBJ2-3	many	TRBD1	TRBV20-1	CSALPGQGSTDTQYF	TGCAGTGCACTTCCGGGACAGGGTAGCACAGATACGCAGTATTTT
TRBJ2-2	.	.	TRBV9	CANSGDTGELFF	TGTGCCAACAGCGGCGACACCGGGGAGCTGTTTTTT
TRBJ2-6	few	.	TRBV24-1	CATSDSGGRAGANVLTF	TGTGCCACCAGTGATTCCGGGGGAAGGGCTGGGGCCAACGTCCTGACTTTC
TRBJ1-2	.	.	TRBV7-2	CASSLRYGAHYGYTF	TGTGCCAGCAGCTTACGGTACGGGGCCCACTATGGCTACACCTTC
TRBJ2-2	few	TRBD2	TRBV20-1	CSAVPGLAGADQDTGELFF	TGCAGTGCTGTCCCGGGACTAGCGGGGGCCGATCAAGACACCGGGGAGCTGTTTTTT